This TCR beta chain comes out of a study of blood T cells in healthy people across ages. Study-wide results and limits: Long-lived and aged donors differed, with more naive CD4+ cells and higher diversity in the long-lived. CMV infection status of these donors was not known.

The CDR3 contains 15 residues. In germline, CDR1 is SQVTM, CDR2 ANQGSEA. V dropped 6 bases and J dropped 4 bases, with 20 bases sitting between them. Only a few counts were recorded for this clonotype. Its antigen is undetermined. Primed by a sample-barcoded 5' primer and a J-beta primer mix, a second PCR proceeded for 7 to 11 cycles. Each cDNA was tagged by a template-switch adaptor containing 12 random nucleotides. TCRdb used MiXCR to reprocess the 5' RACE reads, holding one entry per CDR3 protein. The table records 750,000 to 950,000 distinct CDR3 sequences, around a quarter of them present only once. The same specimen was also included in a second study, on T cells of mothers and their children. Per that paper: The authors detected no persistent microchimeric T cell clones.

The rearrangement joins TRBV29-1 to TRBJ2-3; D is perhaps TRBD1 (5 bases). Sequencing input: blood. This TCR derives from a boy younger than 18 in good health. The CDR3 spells CSVLRTFRRADTQYF. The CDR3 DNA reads TGCAGCGTCCTGAGGACATTTCGGAGAGCAGATACGCAGTATTTT.